These T cell receptor beta chains were read from a single sample in a study of OX40 agonist ivuxolimab in advanced cancers. Clones were sequenced by immunoSEQ multiplex PCR, and TCRdb holds only the in-frame ones, with some missing. The sample yields approximately 78,000 clones, about nine tenths seen once. The sample in question was CD4+ or CD8+ T cells sorted from blood, obtained in a trial of the OX40 agonist ivuxolimab. The receptors here all came from an adult with an advanced solid tumor such as melanoma, head and neck, liver or kidney cancer. Both conserved end residues are part of each CDR3. D genes are given only for firm matches. Expanded clones get a size class; other rows say once, few or many, or leave the size out.

d_call,j_call,clone_size,v_call,cdr3_aa,cdr3_nt
.,TRBJ2-4,.,TRBV10-3,CAIKIDRPLAKNIQYF,TGTGCCATCAAAATTGACAGGCCCCTAGCCAAAAACATTCAGTACTTC
TRBD1,TRBJ2-2,.,TRBV19,CASTLTGVGAGELFF,TGTGCCAGTACCTTGACAGGGGTTGGCGCCGGGGAGCTGTTTTTT
.,TRBJ1-6,.,TRBV19,CASSIGGPGTPLHF,TGTGCCAGTAGTATAGGAGGACCAGGGACACCCCTCCACTTT
.,TRBJ2-1,.,TRBV28,CASRSRGYNEQFF,TGTGCCAGCAGATCTAGGGGGTACAATGAGCAGTTCTTC
.,TRBJ1-5,.,TRBV6-6,CASSYSGGNQPQHF,TGTGCCAGCAGTTACTCGGGGGGGAATCAGCCCCAGCATTTT
TRBD2,TRBJ2-1,.,TRBV28,CASSPAAGGFNEQFF,TGTGCCAGCAGCCCCGCCGCGGGAGGCTTCAATGAGCAGTTCTTC
TRBD2,TRBJ2-7,.,TRBV7-2,CASSLVTSGGAGSYEQYF,TGTGCCAGCAGCTTAGTGACTAGCGGGGGGGCCGGATCCTACGAGCAGTACTTC
TRBD1,TRBJ2-1,.,TRBV5-4,CASSAGWDRGYNEQFF,TGTGCCAGCAGCGCCGGGTGGGACAGGGGATACAATGAGCAGTTCTTC
.,TRBJ1-4,.,TRBV19,CASSMRTGTSTNEKLFF,TGTGCCAGTAGTATGCGGACGGGAACCTCAACTAATGAAAAACTGTTTTTT
.,TRBJ2-1,.,TRBV7-2,CASSLLSSSYNEQFF,TGTGCCAGCAGCTTACTTAGTAGCTCCTACAATGAGCAGTTCTTC
TRBD1,TRBJ1-5,few,TRBV28,CASSQLGGTGINQPQHF,TGTGCCAGCAGTCAGTTAGGGGGCACCGGGATCAATCAGCCCCAGCATTTT
TRBD2,TRBJ2-7,.,TRBV9,CASSGLAGGPTYEQYF,TGTGCCAGCAGCGGACTAGCGGGAGGACCAACCTACGAGCAGTACTTC
TRBD2,TRBJ2-5,.,TRBV5-1,CASSLLAGGQETQYF,TGCGCCAGCAGCTTGTTAGCGGGAGGGCAAGAGACCCAGTACTTC
.,TRBJ2-7,.,TRBV2,CASSEAGHEQYF,TGTGCCAGCAGTGAAGCAGGGCACGAGCAGTACTTC
.,TRBJ1-1,.,TRBV7-2,CASSLAGVGQDDEAFF,TGTGCCAGCAGCTTAGCCGGAGTTGGGCAGGATGATGAAGCTTTCTTT
.,TRBJ2-7,.,TRBV2,CASTYLGLTYEQYF,TGTGCCAGCACCTACCTGGGGTTAACCTACGAGCAGTACTTC
TRBD1,TRBJ1-2,once,TRBV14,CASSQGFRQGAVGYTF,TGTGCCAGCAGCCAGGGTTTTCGACAGGGGGCTGTAGGCTACACCTTC
TRBD1,TRBJ2-3,.,TRBV7-3,CASSSRDRSTDTQYF,TGTGCCAGCAGCTCCCGGGACAGAAGCACAGATACGCAGTATTTT
.,TRBJ2-1,.,TRBV19,CASSFRVYNEQFF,TGTGCCAGTAGTTTCCGGGTCTACAATGAGCAGTTCTTC
.,TRBJ2-2,.,TRBV5-6,CASSLGSSAPTGELFF,TGTGCCAGCAGCTTGGGGTCCAGCGCCCCAACCGGGGAGCTGTTTTTT
TRBD1,TRBJ1-2,once,TRBV7-9,CASSSIRGTGRGGYTF,TGTGCCAGCAGCTCGATCCGGGGGACAGGGAGGGGTGGCTACACCTTC
.,TRBJ2-7,.,TRBV20-1,CSALQIREQYF,TGCAGTGCTCTACAGATTCGCGAGCAGTACTTC